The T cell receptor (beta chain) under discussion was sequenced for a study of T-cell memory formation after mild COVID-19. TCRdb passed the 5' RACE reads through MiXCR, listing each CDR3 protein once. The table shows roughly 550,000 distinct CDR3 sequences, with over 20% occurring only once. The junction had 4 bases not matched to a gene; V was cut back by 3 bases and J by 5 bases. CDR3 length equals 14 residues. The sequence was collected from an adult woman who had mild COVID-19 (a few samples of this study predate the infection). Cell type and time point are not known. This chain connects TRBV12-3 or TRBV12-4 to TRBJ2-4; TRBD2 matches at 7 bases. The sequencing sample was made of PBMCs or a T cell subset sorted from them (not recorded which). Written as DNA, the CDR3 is TGTGCCAGCAGTTTCACTAGCGCTCAAAACATTCAGTACTTC. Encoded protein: CASSFTSAQNIQYF.